A selection of T cell receptor beta chains follows, all from one sample in a study of PD-1 blockade in classical Hodgkin lymphoma. Using immunoSEQ multiplex PCR, the repertoire was profiled, and TCRdb retains in-frame clones only, with some absent. The repertoire includes 20,000 to 25,000 clones, 74% of them detected once, and about a fifth sits in the top ten. Specimen: peripheral blood mononuclear cells (PBMCs), collected at baseline. These receptors were collected from a human donor with classical Hodgkin lymphoma. Each CDR3 is given with its conserved first and last residue. Fields, in order: clone size, V gene, D gene, J gene, CDR3 DNA, CDR3 protein. A D gene is named only where the DNA matches it firmly. Clone size is shown for a subset of rows, as once, few, many or a class of expanded clone.

abundance: NA
v_gene: TRBV9
d_gene: TRBD2
j_gene: TRBJ2-1
CDR3nt: TGTGCCAGCAGCCCTGGGACTAGTGACAATGAGCAGTTCTTC
CDR3aa: CASSPGTSDNEQFF

abundance: NA
v_gene: TRBV5-1
d_gene: TRBD1
j_gene: TRBJ2-2
CDR3nt: TGCGCCAGCCGGGACAGGGGAAGCACCGGGGAGCTGTTTTTT
CDR3aa: CASRDRGSTGELFF

abundance: NA
v_gene: TRBV5-5
d_gene: NA
j_gene: TRBJ1-3
CDR3nt: TGTGCCAGCAGCCCCCCGGACAGCAGAAACACCATATATTTT
CDR3aa: CASSPPDSRNTIYF

abundance: NA
v_gene: TRBV27
d_gene: NA
j_gene: TRBJ2-7
CDR3nt: TGTGCCAGCAGGCCCATTGGGCCGGATGAGCAGTACTTC
CDR3aa: CASRPIGPDEQYF

abundance: NA
v_gene: TRBV25-1
d_gene: NA
j_gene: TRBJ1-1
CDR3nt: TGTGCCAGCAGTGAATCGGCAGGGAGGACCACTGAAGCTTTCTTT
CDR3aa: CASSESAGRTTEAFF

abundance: NA
v_gene: TRBV28
d_gene: NA
j_gene: TRBJ1-5
CDR3nt: TGTGCCAGCAGCCCCGGAAGCAGCAATCAGCCCCAGCATTTT
CDR3aa: CASSPGSSNQPQHF

abundance: NA
v_gene: TRBV7-2
d_gene: NA
j_gene: TRBJ1-1
CDR3nt: TGTGCCAGCAGCGGGGGGACATTGAACACTGAAGCTTTCTTT
CDR3aa: CASSGGTLNTEAFF

abundance: NA
v_gene: TRBV5-1
d_gene: NA
j_gene: TRBJ2-7
CDR3nt: TGCGCCAGCAGCTTGACTCCGTCGGTGGACGAGCAGTACTTC
CDR3aa: CASSLTPSVDEQYF

abundance: NA
v_gene: TRBV11-3
d_gene: TRBD1
j_gene: TRBJ2-1
CDR3nt: TGTGCCAGCAGTCCCGGGACAGGGGTGAATGAGCAGTTCTTC
CDR3aa: CASSPGTGVNEQFF

abundance: NA
v_gene: TRBV13
d_gene: NA
j_gene: TRBJ2-2
CDR3nt: TGTGCCAGCAGCTCAGGGGCATGGACCGGGGAGCTGTTTTTT
CDR3aa: CASSSGAWTGELFF

abundance: NA
v_gene: TRBV6-6
d_gene: NA
j_gene: TRBJ1-2
CDR3nt: TGTGCCAGCAGTTCTACAGCATATGGCTACACCTTC
CDR3aa: CASSSTAYGYTF

abundance: NA
v_gene: TRBV6-5
d_gene: TRBD1
j_gene: TRBJ1-1
CDR3nt: TGTGCCAGCAGTAGGTCCGGGACAGTGAACACTGAAGCTTTCTTT
CDR3aa: CASSRSGTVNTEAFF

abundance: NA
v_gene: TRBV14
d_gene: NA
j_gene: TRBJ2-3
CDR3nt: TGTGCCAGCAGCCAAGATCCCCTTGGTGGGGCAGATACGCAGTATTTT
CDR3aa: CASSQDPLGGADTQYF

abundance: NA
v_gene: TRBV10-1
d_gene: TRBD1
j_gene: TRBJ2-7
CDR3nt: TGCGCCAGCAGTGGGGGACAGGGGTCGAGCTCCTACGAGCAGTACTTC
CDR3aa: CASSGGQGSSSYEQYF

abundance: NA
v_gene: TRBV7-2
d_gene: NA
j_gene: TRBJ2-3
CDR3nt: TGTGCCAGCAGCTTAGCTAGTACAGGAGCTACGCAGTATTTT
CDR3aa: CASSLASTGATQYF

abundance: few
v_gene: TRBV13
d_gene: NA
j_gene: TRBJ1-1
CDR3nt: TGTGCCAGCAGCTTCGGCCGAGGCACTGAAGCTTTCTTT
CDR3aa: CASSFGRGTEAFF

abundance: NA
v_gene: TRBV28
d_gene: NA
j_gene: TRBJ1-5
CDR3nt: TGTGCCAGCAGGACCCGGATGGGGGATCAGCCCCAGCATTTT
CDR3aa: CASRTRMGDQPQHF

abundance: few
v_gene: TRBV13
d_gene: NA
j_gene: TRBJ2-7
CDR3nt: TGTGCCAGCAGCTTTGACGGGGACGAGCAGTACTTC
CDR3aa: CASSFDGDEQYF

abundance: once
v_gene: TRBV5-1
d_gene: NA
j_gene: TRBJ2-4
CDR3nt: TGCGCCAGCAGCTTGGAGGGAAACATTCAGTACTTC
CDR3aa: CASSLEGNIQYF

abundance: once
v_gene: TRBV11-2
d_gene: NA
j_gene: TRBJ2-7
CDR3nt: TGTGCCAGCAGCTTAGTACCAGGGCCAGAGGAGCAGTACTTC
CDR3aa: CASSLVPGPEEQYF

abundance: NA
v_gene: TRBV2
d_gene: NA
j_gene: TRBJ1-3
CDR3nt: TGTGCCAGCAGCACTTCTGGAAACACCATATATTTT
CDR3aa: CASSTSGNTIYF

abundance: NA
v_gene: TRBV7-2
d_gene: TRBD2
j_gene: TRBJ2-1
CDR3nt: TGTGCCAGCAGCTTAGGACTAGCGTACAATGAGCAGTTCTTC
CDR3aa: CASSLGLAYNEQFF

abundance: NA
v_gene: TRBV7-2
d_gene: TRBD1
j_gene: TRBJ1-1
CDR3nt: TGTGCCAGCAGCCAGGACAGGTGGAACACTGAAGCTTTCTTT
CDR3aa: CASSQDRWNTEAFF

abundance: NA
v_gene: TRBV25-1
d_gene: TRBD2
j_gene: TRBJ2-1
CDR3nt: TGTGCCAGCAGTTGGGTAGCGGGGGCCAATGAGCAGTTCTTC
CDR3aa: CASSWVAGANEQFF

abundance: NA
v_gene: TRBV5-6
d_gene: NA
j_gene: TRBJ2-5
CDR3nt: TGTGCCAGCAGCTTGTCGGCAGGTAGAAAGACCCAGTACTTC
CDR3aa: CASSLSAGRKTQYF

abundance: large
v_gene: TRBV6-5
d_gene: NA
j_gene: TRBJ2-2
CDR3nt: TGTGCCAGCAGTTACTCGAAACAGAACACCGGGGAGCTGTTTTTT
CDR3aa: CASSYSKQNTGELFF

abundance: few
v_gene: TRBV14
d_gene: NA
j_gene: TRBJ1-4
CDR3nt: TGTGCCAGCAGCTACAGTGGGGTGGGACTGTTTTTT
CDR3aa: CASSYSGVGLFF

abundance: NA
v_gene: TRBV5-6
d_gene: NA
j_gene: TRBJ1-4
CDR3nt: TGTGCCAGCAGCTCATACAGGGCACCTAATGAAAAACTGTTTTTT
CDR3aa: CASSSYRAPNEKLFF

abundance: NA
v_gene: TRBV6-6
d_gene: TRBD1
j_gene: TRBJ1-1
CDR3nt: TGTGCCACAGCATCCAGGACAGGATTGAACACTGAAGCTTTCTTT
CDR3aa: CATASRTGLNTEAFF

abundance: NA
v_gene: TRBV18
d_gene: NA
j_gene: TRBJ1-2
CDR3nt: TGTGCCAGCTCACCACCTTCCGCTTACGGCTACACCTTC
CDR3aa: CASSPPSAYGYTF

abundance: NA
v_gene: TRBV7-2
d_gene: NA
j_gene: TRBJ1-5
CDR3nt: TGTGCCAGCAGGCAGGATAGCAATCAGCCCCAGCATTTT
CDR3aa: CASRQDSNQPQHF

abundance: few
v_gene: TRBV10-3
d_gene: NA
j_gene: TRBJ2-7
CDR3nt: TGTGCCATCAGGGACAATATAGGCTCCTACGAGCAGTACTTC
CDR3aa: CAIRDNIGSYEQYF

abundance: NA
v_gene: TRBV15
d_gene: NA
j_gene: TRBJ1-1
CDR3nt: TGTGCCACCAGCAAGGGTTACACTGAAGCTTTCTTT
CDR3aa: CATSKGYTEAFF

abundance: NA
v_gene: TRBV1
d_gene: NA
j_gene: TRBJ2-7
CDR3nt: TGCACCAGCAGCCCCACGGGCGGCTTCTACGAGCAGTACTTC
CDR3aa: CTSSPTGGFYEQYF

abundance: NA
v_gene: TRBV10-3
d_gene: TRBD1
j_gene: TRBJ2-7
CDR3nt: TGTGCCATCACAGCAGACAGGGCGCGTGAGCAGTACTTC
CDR3aa: CAITADRAREQYF

abundance: NA
v_gene: TRBV28
d_gene: NA
j_gene: TRBJ1-1
CDR3nt: TGTGCCAGCAGAGAACAGGGGAACACTGAAGCTTTCTTT
CDR3aa: CASREQGNTEAFF

abundance: once
v_gene: TRBV20-1
d_gene: NA
j_gene: TRBJ1-4
CDR3nt: TGCAGTGCTCCGGGCCTCGGAGGATTTTTT
CDR3aa: CSAPGLGGFF

abundance: NA
v_gene: TRBV20-1
d_gene: NA
j_gene: TRBJ2-3
CDR3nt: TGCAGTGCTAATCTGCCTTATGCGCAGTATTTT
CDR3aa: CSANLPYAQYF